Listed here is a single TCR beta chain. Its antigen remains unknown. The source of the sample is a study of OX40 agonist ivuxolimab in advanced cancers. Study-wide results and caveats: Also showing low normalized T-cell clonal expansion were some of the nonresponders.

Libraries were prepared by immunoSEQ multiplex PCR; TCRdb keeps only in-frame clonotypes and omits some of them. In the table there are approximately 79,000 clones, more than 85% of which are singletons. The clonotype originates from an adult with an advanced solid tumor such as melanoma, head and neck, liver or kidney cancer. This specimen was CD4+ or CD8+ T cells sorted from blood, taken in a trial of the OX40 agonist ivuxolimab.

The CDR3 DNA sequence: TGTGCCAGCTCACCAGGCGCGCAGAATGAAAAACTGTTTTTT. Its translation is CASSPGAQNEKLFF. The J gene is TRBJ1-4, the V gene TRBV18, with D unclear. Trimming left V 2 bases short and J 5 bases short, with 9 bases between. Per germline, CDR1 KGHSH and CDR2 LQKENI. The CDR3 is made up of 14 amino acids.